This entry is about one T cell receptor (beta chain). This clone was seen a single time. The antigen this receptor binds is unknown. There are no base qualities to consult, and no much larger clone falls within one base. CDR1 and CDR2 are drawn from the germline V gene: MDHEN, SYDVKM. From its cysteine to its phenylalanine, the CDR3 spans 15 amino acids. Here the CDR3 DNA is all that survives: 45 bases in frame from base 1. Trimming leaves V shorter by 11 bases and J shorter by 7 bases, with the junction holding 16 bases beyond the gene matches. TCRbeta CDR3 regions were amplified from genomic DNA by means of the immunoSEQ Assay, a bias-controlled multiplex PCR. In the authors' own workflow: Within the assay, amplification of reference gene primers was used to estimate how many nucleated cells each sample contained. Sequence reads were collapsed and filtered to measure the absolute abundance of every unique TCRbeta CDR3 rearrangement. For each sample, productive Simpson clonality was calculated as the square root of Simpson's diversity index across productive rearrangements. This is the immuneACCESS table as TCRdb keeps it, with only in-frame sequences that have V and J called. A part of the clones is gone; compared with another copy, unresolved V genes explain less than half, and the rest is unexplained. Clone size and the V and J calls come from that table; the DNA yielded D and trimming. The sample table holds about 270,000 clones, of which roughly 80% were seen once. Of the sample, around 4.2% falls within the top ten clones.

Whole blood was collected in K2EDTA tubes by collaborating institutions according to the institutions' own protocols. For TCRbeta analysis, collaborators shipped samples in one of three forms: frozen whole blood, isolated PBMCs, or DNA extracted from either of those sample types. This sample is drawn from a study of blood T cell repertoires in COVID-19 (dated by TCRdb to 2019 to 2021). Notes on the research overall: Samples covering the acute and convalescent phases of COVID-19 were provided by collaborators in the United States, Italy and Spain. The material from the prospective study consisted of cDNA or gDNA derived from T cells, B-cell-depleted T cells, or PBMCs. The dataset comprised deeply sampled blood TCRbeta repertoires from subjects exposed to, actively infected with, or recovered from COVID-19. A freely available public database, intended as a resource for researchers studying the immune response to SARS-CoV-2, is where the repertoires were released. The samples were drawn from two sources: the first 160 participants of the ongoing ImmuneRACE study, and approximately 1,300 subjects contributed by 6 global collaborators. Nearly every sample came with metadata listing a de-identified subject ID, COVID-19 status, age in years and sex. HLA class I and class II types, where available, came from metadata supplied by the sample provider rather than from assay-based typing.

What the research found in general, with its limitations: The amount of clinical and demographic metadata varied by source and participant and was provided uncurated.

Sequenced material: peripheral blood. This TCR came from a woman between 50 and 59 years old with active or convalescent COVID-19. Recombination joined TRBV28 with TRBJ1-1; TRBD1 aligns with 10 central bases. The CDR3 here reads CAGTDSTGGRGEAFF. The DNA sequence is TGTGCCGGCACAGATTCGACAGGGGGCCGTGGTGAAGCTTTCTTT. The reference TRBV28 and TRBJ1-1 proteins fill in what lies around the CDR3, so the full variable domain reads DVKVTQSSRYLVKRTGEKVFLECVQDMDHENMFWYRQDPGLGLRLIYFSYDVKMKEKGDIPEGYSVSREKKERFSLILESASTNQTSMYLCAGTDSTGGRGEAFFGQGTRLTVV.